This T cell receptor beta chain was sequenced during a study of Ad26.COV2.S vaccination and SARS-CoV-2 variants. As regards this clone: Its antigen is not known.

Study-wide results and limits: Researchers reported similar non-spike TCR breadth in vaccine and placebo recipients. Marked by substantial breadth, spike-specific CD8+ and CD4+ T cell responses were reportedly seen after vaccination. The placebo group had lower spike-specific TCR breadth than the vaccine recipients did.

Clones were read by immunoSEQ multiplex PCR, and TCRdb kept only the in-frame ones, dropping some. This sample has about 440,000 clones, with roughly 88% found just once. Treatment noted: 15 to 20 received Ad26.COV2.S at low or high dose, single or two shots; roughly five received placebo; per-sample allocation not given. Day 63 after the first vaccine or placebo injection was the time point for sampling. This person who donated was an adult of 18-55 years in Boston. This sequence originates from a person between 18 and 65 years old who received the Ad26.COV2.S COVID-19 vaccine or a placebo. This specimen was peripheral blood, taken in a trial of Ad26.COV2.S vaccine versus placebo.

DNA of the CDR3: TGTGCCAGCAGTCGGGAGACGTTCTACAATGAGCAGTTCTTC. It is translated as CASSRETFYNEQFF. The rearrangement joins TRBV27 to TRBJ2-1; D may be TRBD2 (6 bases). V gave up 5 bases and J gave up 3 bases, with 11 bases separating them. CDR3 length equals 14 residues. Germline CDR1 and CDR2: MNHEY and SMNVEV (reference sequence).